This is a list of T cell receptor beta chains from one sample in a study of T cell repertoires in cytomegalovirus infection. Using its own MiXCR run on the reads, TCRdb lists one record per CDR3 protein. The repertoire has 450,000 to 650,000 distinct CDR3 sequences, around a quarter of them found once; the top ten carry about 13%. Sequencing was done on a sample of PBMCs. These receptors were taken from a human donor in good health (CMV status not recorded). Some clones in this sample may be carry-over from other donors' samples. Each CDR3 is given with its conserved first and last residue. Each record gives: clone size, D gene, J gene, V gene, CDR3 DNA, CDR3 protein. A D gene is named only where the DNA matches it firmly. Some rows mark clone size as missing; the rest say once, few, many or name a class of expanded clone.

-	-	TRBJ2-1	TRBV19	TGTGCCAGTAGTTCGGGAATGGGCAATGAGCAGTTCTTC	CASSSGMGNEQFF
-	-	TRBJ1-2	TRBV10-3	TGTGCCACGCTCCCCTACAGGGAGTCCCAGGGCTACACCTTC	CATLPYRESQGYTF
many	-	TRBJ2-1	TRBV4-2	TGTGCCAGCAGCCAAGTAACTAGCTCGAGCTCCTACAATGAGCAGTTCTTC	CASSQVTSSSSYNEQFF
few	TRBD1	TRBJ2-6	TRBV6-5	TGTGCCAGCAGAACCGACAGGGCTGGGGCCAACGTCCTGACTTTC	CASRTDRAGANVLTF
-	-	TRBJ2-5	TRBV28	TGTGCCAGCAGTTTTGGGGATTCTTCCGGGGAGACCCAGTACTTC	CASSFGDSSGETQYF
once	-	TRBJ2-1	TRBV24-1	TGTGCCACCAGTGATTATGCTCAGGGGATAGGCAACTCCTACAATGAGCAGTTCTTC	CATSDYAQGIGNSYNEQFF
few	-	TRBJ1-2	TRBV4-1	TGCGCCAGCAGCCAACCAGGACAGTCCTATGGCTACACCTTC	CASSQPGQSYGYTF
-	TRBD2	TRBJ2-1	TRBV4-3	TGCGCCAGCAGCCAAGATCGAACTAGCGGGAGGGCCAATGAGCAGTTCTTC	CASSQDRTSGRANEQFF
-	TRBD2	TRBJ2-1	TRBV7-9	TGTGCCAGCAGCCAGAGCGGGAAAAATGAGCAGTTCTTC	CASSQSGKNEQFF
few	-	TRBJ1-5	TRBV12-3/TRBV12-4	TGTGCCAGCAGCGCAGGGCACGGTCAGCCCCAGCATTTT	CASSAGHGQPQHF
-	-	TRBJ2-3	TRBV5-4	TGTGCCAGCAGATATGACACAGGGTTTTCCACAGATACGCAGTATTTT	CASRYDTGFSTDTQYF
-	TRBD2	TRBJ2-3	TRBV6-2/TRBV6-3	TGTGCCAGCAGTTACCGACTAGCGGGGCCTGCAGATACGCAGTATTTT	CASSYRLAGPADTQYF
many	-	TRBJ2-5	TRBV7-2	TGTGCCAGCAGCTTATTCGGGGGAGGTACGCAAGAGACCCAGTACTTC	CASSLFGGGTQETQYF
-	-	TRBJ2-3	TRBV6-2/TRBV6-3	TGTGCCAGCTCCACTGGACGGAGCACAGATACGCAGTATTTT	CASSTGRSTDTQYF
many	TRBD2	TRBJ2-7	TRBV7-2	TGTGCCAGCAGCCCGACTAGCGGGAGTATCTACTTC	CASSPTSGSIYF
many	-	TRBJ1-6	TRBV7-2	TGTGCCAGCAGCTTAGCCGGGGGCTGGATGGATTCACCCCTCCACTTT	CASSLAGGWMDSPLHF
-	-	TRBJ2-1	TRBV5-1	TGCGCCAGCAGCTTTGCAGTTTACAATGAGCAGTTCTTC	CASSFAVYNEQFF
few	TRBD1	TRBJ1-1	TRBV7-6	TGTGCCAGCAGCTTAGCTTTACAGGGGGGGGAAGCTTTCTTT	CASSLALQGGEAFF
few	-	TRBJ1-1	TRBV12-3/TRBV12-4	TGTGCCAGCAGTTTTGGGTACGGGAACACTGAAGCTTTCTTT	CASSFGYGNTEAFF
few	-	TRBJ2-1	TRBV6-2/TRBV6-3	TGTGCCAGCATCCGGCAGGGGGAAGTCGGCGGGAGATTCCACAATGAGCAGTTCTTC	CASIRQGEVGGRFHNEQFF
-	-	TRBJ1-1	TRBV10-2	TGCGCCAGCAGTGAAGAGTTCGGGTCTGCTAAGTATTACGCTGAAGCTTTCTTT	CASSEEFGSAKYYAEAFF
-	-	TRBJ2-7	TRBV4-1	TGCGCCAGCAGCCAAGGGCTAGCGTCGGGGTTCTCCTACGAGCAGTACTTC	CASSQGLASGFSYEQYF
-	TRBD2	TRBJ2-3	TRBV7-9	TGTGCCAGCAGCTTACCCCGGGGTACACTAGCGGTCACAGATACGCAGTATTTT	CASSLPRGTLAVTDTQYF
once	-	TRBJ2-1	TRBV6-2/TRBV6-3	TGTGCCAGCATTCTTGGGAAGTGGGGTGGCAATGAGCAGTTCTTC	CASILGKWGGNEQFF
-	-	TRBJ2-5	TRBV7-2	TGTGCCAGCAGCTACAGCTTCTATTTGACCCAGTACTTC	CASSYSFYLTQYF
few	-	TRBJ2-3	TRBV12-3/TRBV12-4	TGTGCCAGCTGGGGTAATCAGTATTTT	CASWGNQYF
-	-	TRBJ1-2	TRBV7-2	TGTGCCAGCGGCGGGGGAACGTGGGGCTACACCTTC	CASGGGTWGYTF
few	TRBD2	TRBJ2-1	TRBV9	TGTGCCAGCAGCGTAGAGGGACTATCCTACAATGAGCAGTTCTTC	CASSVEGLSYNEQFF